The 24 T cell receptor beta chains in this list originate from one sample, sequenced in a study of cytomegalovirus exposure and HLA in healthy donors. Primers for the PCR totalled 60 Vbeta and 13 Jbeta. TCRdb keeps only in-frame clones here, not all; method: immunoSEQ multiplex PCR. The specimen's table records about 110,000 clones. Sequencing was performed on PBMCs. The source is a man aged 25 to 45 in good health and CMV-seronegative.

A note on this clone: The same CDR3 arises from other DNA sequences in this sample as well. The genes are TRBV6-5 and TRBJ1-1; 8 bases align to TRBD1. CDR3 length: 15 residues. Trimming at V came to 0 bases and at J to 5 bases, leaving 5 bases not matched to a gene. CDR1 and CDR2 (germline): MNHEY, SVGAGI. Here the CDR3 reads CASSYSIQGATEAFF. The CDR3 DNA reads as TGTGCCAGCAGTTACTCGATTCAGGGGGCGACTGAAGCTTTCTTT.

CDR3: CAWSPEVAGEQYF. The CDR3, as DNA: TGTGCCTGGAGTCCGGAGGTAGCGGGGGAGCAGTACTTC. The chain couples TRBV30 to TRBJ2-7, with 8 bases that match TRBD2. This CDR3 is built from 13 residues. Germline lookup yields CDR1 GTSNPN and CDR2 SVGIG (reference sequence). With 2 bases clipped from V and 7 bases from J, the junction kept 7 bases outside the gene matches.

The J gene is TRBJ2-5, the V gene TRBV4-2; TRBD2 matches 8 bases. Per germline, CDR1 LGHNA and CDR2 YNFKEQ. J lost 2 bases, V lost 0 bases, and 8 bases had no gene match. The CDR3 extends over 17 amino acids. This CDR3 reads CASSQDGGGHTQETQYF. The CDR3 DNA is TGTGCCAGCAGCCAAGACGGCGGGGGGCACACACAAGAGACCCAGTACTTC.

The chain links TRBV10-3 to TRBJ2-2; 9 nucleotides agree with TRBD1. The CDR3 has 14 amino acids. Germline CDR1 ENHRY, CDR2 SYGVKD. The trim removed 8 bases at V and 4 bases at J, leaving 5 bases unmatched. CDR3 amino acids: CAIGETGGTGELFF. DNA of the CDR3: TGTGCCATCGGGGAGACAGGGGGCACCGGGGAGCTGTTTTTT.

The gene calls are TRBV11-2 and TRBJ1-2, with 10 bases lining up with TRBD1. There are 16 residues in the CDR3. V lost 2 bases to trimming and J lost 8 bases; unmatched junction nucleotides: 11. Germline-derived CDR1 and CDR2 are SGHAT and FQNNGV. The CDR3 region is CASSLQTGGGWEGYTF. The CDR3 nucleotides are TGTGCCAGCAGCTTACAGACAGGGGGCGGATGGGAAGGCTACACCTTC.

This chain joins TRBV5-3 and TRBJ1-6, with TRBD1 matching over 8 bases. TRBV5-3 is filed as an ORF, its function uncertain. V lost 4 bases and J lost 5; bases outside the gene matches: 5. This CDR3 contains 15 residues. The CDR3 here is CARSVRGQDNSPLHF. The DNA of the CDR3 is TGTGCCAGAAGCGTGAGGGGACAGGATAATTCACCCCTCCACTTT.

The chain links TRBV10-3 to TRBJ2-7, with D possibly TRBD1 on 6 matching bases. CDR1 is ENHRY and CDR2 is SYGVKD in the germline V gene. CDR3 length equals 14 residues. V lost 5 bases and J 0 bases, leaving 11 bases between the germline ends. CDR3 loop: CAISQDSNSYEQYF. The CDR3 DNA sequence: TGTGCCATCAGTCAGGACAGTAACTCCTACGAGCAGTACTTC.

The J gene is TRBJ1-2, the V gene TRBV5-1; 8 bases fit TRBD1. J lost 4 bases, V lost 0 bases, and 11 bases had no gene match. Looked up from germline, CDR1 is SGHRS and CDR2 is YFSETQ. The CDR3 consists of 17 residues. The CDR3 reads CASSLGLLRDRSYGYTF. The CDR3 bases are TGCGCCAGCAGCTTGGGTTTGCTTCGGGACAGGTCCTATGGCTACACCTTC.

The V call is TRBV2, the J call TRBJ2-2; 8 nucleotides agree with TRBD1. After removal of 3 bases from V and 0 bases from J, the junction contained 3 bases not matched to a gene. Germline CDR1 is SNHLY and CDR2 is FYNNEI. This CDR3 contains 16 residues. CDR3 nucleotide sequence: TGTGCCAGCAGTGAGGACAGGGTATCGAACACCGGGGAGCTGTTTTTT. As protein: CASSEDRVSNTGELFF.

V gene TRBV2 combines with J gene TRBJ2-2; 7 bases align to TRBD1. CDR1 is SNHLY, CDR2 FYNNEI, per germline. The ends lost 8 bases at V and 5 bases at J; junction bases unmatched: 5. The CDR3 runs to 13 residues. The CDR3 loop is CASDRARTGELFF. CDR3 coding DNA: TGTGCCAGCGACAGGGCGCGGACCGGGGAGCTGTTTTTT.

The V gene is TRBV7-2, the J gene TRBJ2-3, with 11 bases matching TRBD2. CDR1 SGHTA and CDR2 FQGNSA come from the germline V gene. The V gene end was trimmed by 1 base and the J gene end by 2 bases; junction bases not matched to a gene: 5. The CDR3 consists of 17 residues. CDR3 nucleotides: TGTGCCAGCAGCTTAGTAGCGGGAGGGGGGAACACAGATACGCAGTATTTT. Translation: CASSLVAGGGNTDTQYF.

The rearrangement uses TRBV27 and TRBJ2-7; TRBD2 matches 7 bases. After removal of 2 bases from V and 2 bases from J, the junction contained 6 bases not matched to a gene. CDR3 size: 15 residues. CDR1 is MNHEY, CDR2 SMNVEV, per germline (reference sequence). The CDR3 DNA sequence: TGTGCCAGCAGTTTAAAAAGCGGGGCCGCCTACGAGCAGTACTTC. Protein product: CASSLKSGAAYEQYF.

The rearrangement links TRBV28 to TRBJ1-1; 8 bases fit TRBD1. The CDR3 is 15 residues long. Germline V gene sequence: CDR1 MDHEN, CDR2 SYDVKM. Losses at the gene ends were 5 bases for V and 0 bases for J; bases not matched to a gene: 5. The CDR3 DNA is TGTGCCAGCAGTCCAGGACAGGGAATGAACACTGAAGCTTTCTTT. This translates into CASSPGQGMNTEAFF.

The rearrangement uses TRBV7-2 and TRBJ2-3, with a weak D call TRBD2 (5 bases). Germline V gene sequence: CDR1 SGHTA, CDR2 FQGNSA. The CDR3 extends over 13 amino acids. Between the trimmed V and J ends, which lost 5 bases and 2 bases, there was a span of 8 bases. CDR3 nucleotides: TGTGCCAGCAGCACTAGACCCACAGATACGCAGTATTTT. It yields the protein CASSTRPTDTQYF. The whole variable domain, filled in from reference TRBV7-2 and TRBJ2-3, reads GAGVSQSPSNKVTEKGKDVELRCDPISGHTALYWYRQSLGQGLEFLIYFQGNSAPDKSGLPSDRFSAERTGGSVSTLTIQRTQQEDSAVYLCASSTRPTDTQYFGPGTRLTVL.

CDR3 sequence: CASGLGQFHNYGYTF. The CDR3 DNA sequence: TGTGCTAGTGGATTAGGACAGTTTCATAACTATGGCTACACCTTC. The V gene is TRBV12-5, the J gene TRBJ1-2, with D tentatively TRBD1 (6 bases). There are 15 residues in the CDR3. Germline V gives CDR1 LGHNT, CDR2 FRNRAP. Trimming removed 6 bases at V and 1 base at J, with 15 bases between.

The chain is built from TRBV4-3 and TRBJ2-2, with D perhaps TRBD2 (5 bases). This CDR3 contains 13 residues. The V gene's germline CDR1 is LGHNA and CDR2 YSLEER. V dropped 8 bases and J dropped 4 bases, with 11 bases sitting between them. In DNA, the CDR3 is TGCGCCAGCCGGGAAGTCACCACCGGGGAGCTGTTTTTT. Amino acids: CASREVTTGELFF.

CDR3 sequence (DNA): TGCGCCAGCAGCCAGACACAGGGACCAGATACGCAGTATTTT. This codes for CASSQTQGPDTQYF. The rearrangement uses TRBV4-1 and TRBJ2-3, with D possibly being TRBD1 (6 bases). Between the trimmed V and J ends, which lost 3 bases and 4 bases, there was a span of 11 bases. Germline CDR1 MGHRA, CDR2 YSYEKL. The CDR3 loop spans 14 amino acids.

CDR3 amino acids: CASSLPGSYEQYF. In DNA form, the CDR3 reads TGTGCCAGCAGCTTACCAGGTTCCTACGAGCAGTACTTC. This chain uses TRBV7-6 with TRBJ2-7; D is unresolved. Trimming cost V 2 bases and J 1 base, with 6 bases left between them. This CDR3 is built from 13 residues. From germline, CDR1 is SGHVS and CDR2 FNYEAQ.

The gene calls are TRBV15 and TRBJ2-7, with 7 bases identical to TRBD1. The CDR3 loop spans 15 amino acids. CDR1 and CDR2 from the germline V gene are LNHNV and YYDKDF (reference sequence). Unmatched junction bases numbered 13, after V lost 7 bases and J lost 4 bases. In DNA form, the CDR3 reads TGTGCCACCACAGGACCCCAGGGGGTTGGTTACGAGCAGTACTTC. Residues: CATTGPQGVGYEQYF.

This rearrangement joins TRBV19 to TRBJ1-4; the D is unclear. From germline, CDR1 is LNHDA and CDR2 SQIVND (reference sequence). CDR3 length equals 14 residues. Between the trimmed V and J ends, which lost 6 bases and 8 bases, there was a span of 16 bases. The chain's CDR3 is CASSPDGRWEKLFF. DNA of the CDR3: TGTGCCAGTAGCCCAGATGGGCGCTGGGAAAAACTGTTTTTT. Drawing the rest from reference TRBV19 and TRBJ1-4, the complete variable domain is DGGITQSPKYLFRKEGQNVTLSCEQNLNHDAMYWYRQDPGQGLRLIYYSQIVNDFQKGDIAEGYSVSREKKESFPLTVTSAQKNPTAFYLCASSPDGRWEKLFFGSGTQLSVL.

The CDR3 loop is CASSLAPTGFQETQYF. CDR3 nucleotides: TGCGCCAGCAGCTTGGCCCCGACAGGTTTCCAAGAGACCCAGTACTTC. This sequence joins TRBV5-1 and TRBJ2-5; D might be TRBD1 (6 bases). The germline V gene has CDR1 SGHRS and CDR2 YFSETQ. The CDR3 length is 16 residues. V was shortened by 0 bases and J by 1 base, with 13 bases between the two germline ends.

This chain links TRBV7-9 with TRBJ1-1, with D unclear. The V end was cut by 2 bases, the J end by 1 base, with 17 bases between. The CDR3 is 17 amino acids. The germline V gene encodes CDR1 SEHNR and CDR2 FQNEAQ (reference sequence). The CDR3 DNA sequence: TGTGCCAGCAGCTTAACCCTCCAGGTCCGGGGGAACACTGAAGCTTTCTTT. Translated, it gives CASSLTLQVRGNTEAFF. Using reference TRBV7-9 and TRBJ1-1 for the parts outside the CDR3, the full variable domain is DTGVSQNPRHKITKRGQNVTFRCDPISEHNRLYWYRQTLGQGPEFLTYFQNEAQLEKSRLLSDRFSAERPKGSFSTLEIQRTEQGDSAMYLCASSLTLQVRGNTEAFFGQGTRLTVV.

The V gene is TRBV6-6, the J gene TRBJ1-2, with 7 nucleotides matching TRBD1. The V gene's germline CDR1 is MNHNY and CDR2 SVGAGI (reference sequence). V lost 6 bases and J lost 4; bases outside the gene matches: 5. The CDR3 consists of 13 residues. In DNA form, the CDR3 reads TGTGCCAGCAGCCGGGGACAGCTCTATGGCTACACCTTC. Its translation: CASSRGQLYGYTF.

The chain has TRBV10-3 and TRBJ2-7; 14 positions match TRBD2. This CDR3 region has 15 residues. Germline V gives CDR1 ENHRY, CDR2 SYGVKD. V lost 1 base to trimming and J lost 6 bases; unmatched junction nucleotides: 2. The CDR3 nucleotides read TGTGCCATCAGTGAGTGGGGACTAGCGGGGGCCGAGCAGTACTTC. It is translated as CAISEWGLAGAEQYF.